This T cell receptor beta chain was profiled in a study of Graves' ophthalmopathy and Graves' hyperthyroidism (dated 2018 in TCRdb). About the study as a whole: Peripheral blood samples were taken at the time of initial diagnosis, before any treatment was given. TCR beta repertoire signatures were used to distinguish Graves' ophthalmopathy from Graves' hyperthyroidism and to predict progression to ophthalmopathy. In total, some 130 blood samples were TCR-sequenced: 43 ophthalmopathy, some 75 hyperthyroidism and roughly 17 hyperthyroidism-to-ophthalmopathy patients. To explore V-J signatures distinguishing ophthalmopathy from hyperthyroidism, a discovery set of more than 95 patients (fewer than 45 ophthalmopathy, roughly 60 stable hyperthyroidism) was enrolled. An independent validation cohort comprised some 18 hyperthyroidism patients and 15 to 17 patients who later progressed from hyperthyroidism to ophthalmopathy. In about 6 hyperthyroidism patients, T-cell repertoires of thyroid tissue and blood were compared. After sampling, hyperthyroidism patients received methimazole starting at 30 mg daily, and ophthalmopathy patients received high-dose intravenous methylprednisolone. For training and testing, the approximately 92 patients in the discovery cohort were randomly divided in a 7:3 ratio. General study outcomes and caveats: No statistical method was used to predetermine the sample size, and group allocation was not hidden from the investigators. Among expanded thyroid clonotypes with frequency above 0.001, most also showed up in blood, which suggests that blood repertoires may reflect the thyroid immune response. In validation, the model predicted ophthalmopathy progression with roughly 68% sensitivity and roughly 72% specificity; 12 predicted patients were CT-confirmed with GO in a median of approximately six months. In cross-validation, the 13-signature model distinguished ophthalmopathy from stable hyperthyroidism with 87.88% sensitivity and about 81% specificity, while in the test set the corresponding values were about 80% and 75%.

This clonotype has ten or more counts. Its antigen is not yet known. Base qualities are not recorded, but no much larger clone differs from it by a single base. A patient counted as having stable hyperthyroidism if there was no progression to ophthalmopathy within 18 months of follow-up. Hyperthyroidism patients were newly diagnosed, were aged 18 to 65 years, and had a disease duration under 2 months. Patients were excluded if they had other autoimmune diseases, uncontrolled infections, pregnancy or lactation. Diagnosis relied on clinical symptoms, serum thyroxine, TRAb, thyroid ultrasound and orbital computed tomography. PBMCs were isolated from roughly 10 ml of fresh peripheral blood by Ficoll-Paque density gradient centrifugation. Trizol reagent was used to extract the total RNA, and its quality was then checked on an Agilent 2100 Bioanalyzer. For repertoire sequencing, TCR beta CDR3 regions were amplified from RNA transcripts. The first round of RT-PCR was done with HTBI primers and the Qiagen OneStep RT-PCR kit, and was followed by a second round of multiplex PCR, then size selection and purification. The libraries underwent paired-end sequencing with 100 bp reads on an Illumina HiSeq2000. Per the original workflow: Reads were processed with SOAPnuke, discarding reads with adapters, uncalled bases, mean Phred below 15, or no exact constant-primer or identifier match. High-quality paired reads were merged with COPE v1.2.5. Each unique nucleotide sequence was treated as a clonotype, and MiTCR v1.1 was used to align the clonotypes to the IMGT TRB V, D and J references. The analysis was limited to V-J combinations with a frequency above 0.0001, which together covered 99.2% of the repertoires. A TCR clonal expansion and chaos score per V-J combination was defined as the ratio of F50 clonal expansion to chaos observed in the TCRdist matrix. Features were reduced by Welch's t-statistics and random forest to approximately 13 V-J combinations, which fed a naive Bayes classifier. The Morisita-Horn index was used to measure how similar the thyroid and blood repertoires were. In TCRdb, the public reads were trimmed at Q25 with fastp and aligned with MiXCR, with productive beta chains retained. Rows with one shared CDR3 protein collapse into an entry with the most common genes and DNA. The V and J calls, along with clone size, are taken from TCRdb and not from the paper's own processing. This sample is represented by about 400,000 distinct CDR3 sequences; around 21% of them were singletons. The ten largest account for around 3.2% of the sample.

V is shortened by 3 bases, J by 0 bases, and the region joining them spans 6 bases. Its CDR3 holds 12 amino acids, cysteine through phenylalanine. The sequence is cut down to CDR3 DNA, 36 bases in frame from base 1. CDR1 and CDR2 were assigned from the germline V gene (reference sequence) as DFQATT and SNEGSKA. This chain joins TRBV20-1 to TRBJ2-7; too little of a D gene remains to name it. The sequenced material came from peripheral blood. The sequence derives from a young woman with stable Graves' hyperthyroidism. Donor details come from another sample of the same person, matched by shared clones. The CDR3 region has the sequence CSARSDSYEQYF. The DNA sequence is given as TGCAGTGCTAGGTCGGACTCCTACGAGCAGTACTTC.